This T cell receptor (beta chain) was sequenced for a study of blood T cell repertoires in COVID-19. Study as a whole: The United States, Italy and Spain were the sources of the acute and convalescent COVID-19 samples. Sample material is recorded as cDNA or gDNA derived from T cells, B-cell-depleted T cells, or PBMCs.

In the original workflow: Estimated nucleated cell counts came from reference gene primer amplification. Libraries were prepared by immunoSEQ multiplex PCR; TCRdb keeps only in-frame clonotypes and omits some of them. Clonal size and the V and J genes are those of that table, whereas D and trimming came from the DNA. The top ten hold 2.8% of the sample, which has about 190,000 clones, around 80% seen once. The length of the CDR3 is 16 residues. V lost 2 bases and J lost 0, with 13 bases in between. Germline V gene data show CDR1 as MDHEN and CDR2 as SYDVKM. The rearrangement joins TRBV28 to TRBJ1-2; weak D call: TRBD1 (5 bases). The sequence came from a woman of 80 years or more with active or convalescent COVID-19. The sequencing sample was made of peripheral blood. The CDR3 loop reads CASSLGAAEANYGYTF. The CDR3, as DNA: TGTGCCAGCAGTTTAGGGGCGGCAGAAGCTAACTATGGCTACACCTTC.